This T cell receptor beta chain was obtained from a study of shared clonotypes between healthy human individuals. Study-wide points: Inspection by rarefaction showed sorted-subset sequencing to be incomplete despite large depth.

TCRdb's table, derived via immunoSEQ multiplex PCR, lists solely in-frame clones and lacks some. The sample lists more than 150,000 clones; 90% to 95% were seen once. This clone was recorded only once. Its cognate antigen is unknown. CD4+ cells underwent separation, giving CD45RA+ naive and CD45RA-negative memory subsets. The trim removed 2 bases at V and 0 bases at J, leaving 5 bases unmatched. The V gene's germline CDR1 is KGHSH and CDR2 LQKENI. This CDR3 spans 16 amino acids. This sequence joins TRBV18 and TRBJ2-7; TRBD1 matches at 9 bases. This clonotype was obtained from a woman in her 30s in good health. The sequenced sample consisted of naive CD4+ T cells sorted from blood. Stated subset: CD45RA+ positively selected. The CDR3 protein is CASSPSRDRASYEQYF. CDR3 nucleotide sequence: TGTGCCAGCTCACCATCGAGGGACAGGGCCTCCTACGAGCAGTACTTC.